This T cell receptor beta chain comes out of a study of T cell repertoires in cytomegalovirus infection. General observations from the study: Cumulative public TCR beta family frequency identified CMV carriers with the relevant HLA.

This clonotype has a count of ten or more. Its antigen is not identified. Via MiXCR, TCRdb re-called the reads, giving one row per CDR3 protein. The data hold approximately 990,000 distinct CDR3 sequences, with 25% to 40% observed a single time. The trim removed 4 bases at V and 2 bases at J, leaving 2 bases unmatched. The CDR3 has 13 residues. Looked up from germline, CDR1 is SGHTA and CDR2 is FQGNSA. This specimen was cultured CD8+ T cells from PBMCs, taken from culture after CMV antigen stimulation. The TCR originated in a human donor in good health (CMV status not recorded). Some clones in this sample may be carry-over from other donors' samples. J is TRBJ2-7 and V is TRBV7-2; TRBD1 aligns across 7 bases. The CDR3 sequence is CASSYGTAYEQYV. In nucleotides, the CDR3 is TGTGCCAGCAGCTACGGGACAGCCTACGAGCAGTACGTC.